The 16 T cell receptor beta chains given below trace back to one sample, sequenced in a study of T cell responses to AZD1222 COVID-19 vaccine. Profiled with immunoSEQ multiplex PCR; TCRdb holds only in-frame clones, not every one. The profile covers 200,000 to 300,000 clones, with 80% to 95% appearing a single time and around 0.57% taken by the ten largest. The sample in question was peripheral blood, obtained on day 0 of AZD1222 vaccination. The receptors originated from an adult in good health.

The rearrangement joins TRBV5-1 to TRBJ1-2; TRBD1 aligns across 7 bases. The CDR3 spans 13 residues. CDR1 and CDR2 (germline): SGHRS, YFSETQ. The V segment lost 2 bases and the J segment 4 bases; nucleotides outside the gene matches: 2. The CDR3 region has the DNA TGCGCCAGCAGCTTATCAGGGGGCTATGGCTACACCTTC. It yields the protein CASSLSGGYGYTF.

The chain joins TRBV4-2 to TRBJ2-7; D tentatively reads TRBD1 or TRBD2 (5 bases each). V was pared by 1 base and J by 2 bases, with 12 bases between. The CDR3 is 15 amino acids. Germline CDR1 reads LGHNA; CDR2 reads YNFKEQ. CDR3 sequence reads: CASSQGGTKAYEQYF. In nucleotides, the CDR3 is TGTGCCAGCAGCCAAGGAGGGACGAAAGCCTACGAGCAGTACTTC.

The chain joins TRBV3-1 (or the pseudogene TRBV3-2) to TRBJ1-1; 9 nucleotides align to TRBD1. CDR3 length: 14 amino acids. Germline trimming cut 1 base from V and 5 bases from J; bases unmatched to any gene: 2. Per germline, CDR1 LGHDT and CDR2 YNNKEL (reference sequence). CDR3 DNA: TGTGCCAGCAGCCAAGGAGGGACAGGGACTGAAGCTTTCTTT. Translating gives CASSQGGTGTEAFF.

The genes are TRBV7-9 and TRBJ2-5, with TRBD2 as a possible D gene (6 bases). Trimming took 3 bases from V and 0 from J, leaving 11 bases between them. Per the germline V gene, CDR1 is SEHNR and CDR2 is FQNEAQ (reference sequence). The CDR3 covers 15 residues. CDR3 sequence (DNA): TGTGCCAGCAGCTTCGGAGGGCGGTACCAAGAGACCCAGTACTTC. Protein: CASSFGGRYQETQYF.

The genes are TRBV4-3 and TRBJ2-4; possibly TRBD1 for D (5 bases). Deletions cut 1 base from V and 0 bases from J, with 10 bases between. The germline gives CDR1 LGHNA, CDR2 YSLEER. The CDR3 is 16 amino acids. The CDR3 DNA reads as TGCGCCAGCAGCCAAGGACAGACCCCAGCCAAAAACATTCAGTACTTC. Amino acids: CASSQGQTPAKNIQYF.

The CDR3 is CASSPGPSYEQYF. CDR3 coding DNA: TGTGCCAGCAGCCCGGGGCCGTCCTACGAGCAGTACTTC. This chain connects TRBV6-6 to TRBJ2-7; D is possibly TRBD1 or TRBD2 (5 bases each). The CDR3 is made up of 13 amino acids. The germline V gene encodes CDR1 MNHNY and CDR2 SVGAGI (reference sequence). Deletions cut 6 bases from V and 1 base from J, with 10 bases between.

The chain couples TRBV3-1 (or the pseudogene TRBV3-2) to TRBJ2-1; 8 bases align to TRBD2. This CDR3 contains 14 residues. The ends lost 1 base at V and 7 bases at J; junction bases unmatched: 3. Germline values: CDR1 LGHDT, CDR2 YNNKEL (reference sequence). CDR3 sequence reads: CASSQGGGRNEQFF. The DNA for the CDR3 is TGTGCCAGCAGCCAAGGGGGCGGGAGGAATGAGCAGTTCTTC.

The chain couples TRBV5-5 to TRBJ2-2; 10 positions agree with TRBD2. V was pared by 3 bases and J by 0 bases, with 11 bases of the junction left unmatched. In germline, CDR1 is SGHKS, CDR2 YYEKEE (reference sequence). The CDR3 length is 19 residues. CDR3 residues: CASSSAYRTSGSNTGELFF. The CDR3 nucleotides are TGTGCCAGCAGCTCGGCCTATCGGACTAGCGGATCGAACACCGGGGAGCTGTTTTTT.

The V and J genes are TRBV6-6 and TRBJ1-1; D not certain. This CDR3 has 14 residues. Trimming shortened V by 7 bases and J by 0 bases, and 12 bases separated the two germline ends. The germline V gene encodes CDR1 MNHNY and CDR2 SVGAGI (reference sequence). In DNA, the CDR3 is TGTGCCAGCACAAACGGGCTTATGAACACTGAAGCTTTCTTT. Translating gives CASTNGLMNTEAFF.

The V gene is TRBV7-6, the J gene TRBJ1-1; 9 bases align to TRBD1. This CDR3 has 15 amino acids. The germline CDR1 and CDR2 sequences are SGHVS and FNYEAQ. The J segment lost 5 bases and the V segment lost 7 bases, leaving 11 bases of the junction unmatched. CDR3 nucleotides: TGTGCCAGCACACGATACAGGGGGCTAAGGACTGAAGCTTTCTTT. It yields the protein CASTRYRGLRTEAFF.

The genes are TRBV7-3 and TRBJ2-5; 10 bases line up with TRBD1. This CDR3 has 14 residues. V was pared by 4 bases and J by 3 bases, with 2 bases of the junction left unmatched. The germline V gene encodes CDR1 SGHTA and CDR2 FQGTGA. CDR3 nucleotides: TGTGCCAGCAGCTCGACAGGGGGCGAAGAGACCCAGTACTTC. This sequence encodes CASSSTGGEETQYF. The full variable domain, with the rest looked up from reference TRBV7-3 and TRBJ2-5, is GAGVSQTPSNKVTEKGKYVELRCDPISGHTALYWYRQSLGQGPEFLIYFQGTGAADDSGLPNDRFFAVRPEGSVSTLKIQRTERGDSAVYLCASSSTGGEETQYFGPGTRLLVL.

A few counts support this clone. The chain recombines TRBV18 with TRBJ1-5; weak D call: TRBD1 (5 bases). CDR1 and CDR2 from the germline V gene are KGHSH and LQKENI. Trimming took 5 bases from V and 4 from J, leaving 6 bases between them. The length of the CDR3 is 12 residues. Written as DNA, the CDR3 is TGTGCCAGCTCAAGGGGAAATCAGCCCCAGCATTTT. This encodes CASSRGNQPQHF.

V and J are TRBV18 and TRBJ1-3; D is perhaps TRBD1 (5 bases). The CDR3 has 13 amino acids. Germline loops: CDR1 KGHSH, CDR2 LQKENI. V was clipped by 5 bases and J by 0 bases, with 5 bases between them. The CDR3 loop is CASSDSSGNTIYF. CDR3 DNA: TGTGCCAGCTCAGACAGCTCTGGAAACACCATATATTTT. The variable domain in full, completed from reference TRBV18 and TRBJ1-3, reads NAGVMQNPRHLVRRRGQEARLRCSPMKGHSHVYWYRQLPEEGLKFMVYLQKENIIDESGMPKERFSAEFPKEGPSILRIQQVVRGDSAAYFCASSDSSGNTIYFGEGSWLTVV.

The chain combines TRBV7-8 with TRBJ1-1; the match to TRBD1 covers 8 bases. This CDR3 is built from 13 residues. The V and J ends lost 2 bases and 5 bases, in that order; junction bases with no gene match: 1. Per the germline V gene, CDR1 is SGHVS and CDR2 is FQNEAQ. The CDR3 DNA reads as TGTGCCAGCAGCTTAAACAGGGGGACTGAAGCTTTCTTT. Translated: CASSLNRGTEAFF.

V gene TRBV7-9 combines with J gene TRBJ1-5, with D possibly matching TRBD1 (6 bases). The CDR3 consists of 15 residues. CDR1 is SEHNR and CDR2 is FQNEAQ in the germline V gene (reference sequence). V was pared by 3 bases and J by 0 bases, with 9 bases between. CDR3 sequence (DNA): TGTGCCAGCAGCTTCGGGACACTTAGCAATCAGCCCCAGCATTTT. It is translated as CASSFGTLSNQPQHF.

This clone was detected only a few times. The J gene is TRBJ2-1, the V gene TRBV11-3; the D gene is possibly TRBD2 (6 bases). Trimming cost V 3 bases and J 3 bases, with 12 bases left between them. This CDR3 has 15 residues. CDR1 SGHNT and CDR2 YENEEA come from the germline V gene. CDR3 sequence reads: CASSLGGGRYNEQFF. The CDR3 region has the DNA TGTGCCAGCAGCTTGGGGGGAGGCCGCTACAATGAGCAGTTCTTC.